One and the same sample provided the 18 T cell receptor beta chains below, sequenced in a study of naive and memory T cell subsets. Study-level results: Especially in CD8 cells, naive repertoires contained a few larger clonotypes, possibly CD45RA-re-expressing memory cells.

The antigens these receptors bind are not known. Two oligonucleotides, mixed equimolar, formed the beta constant-region primer covering TRBC1 and TRBC2. Ligated cDNA was amplified by four rounds of PCR with nested alpha and beta constant-region primers and SP2. MiXCR was run by TCRdb on the UMI-ligation and nested PCR reads, yielding one entry per CDR3 protein. The data hold roughly 83,000 distinct CDR3 sequences, with around 11% observed a single time. The source material was naive CD4+ T cells from blood. Receptor source: a human donor in good health.

The chain recombines TRBV3-1 with TRBJ1-6, with D possibly TRBD1 on 6 matching bases. CDR3 size: 14 residues. Germline V CDR1 and CDR2: LGHDT, YNNKEL (reference sequence). Trimming shortened V by 6 bases and J by 11 bases, and 17 bases separated the two germline ends. CDR3 sequence reads: CASSTRRDTTPLHF. The CDR3 DNA reads TGTGCCAGCAGTACCCGAAGGGACACAACACCCCTCCACTTT.

This clonotype was seen a handful of times. The chain uses TRBV12-3 or TRBV12-4 and TRBJ1-1; weak D call: TRBD1 (5 bases). This CDR3 spans 14 amino acids. Trimming took off 2 bases at V and 1 base at J, with 8 bases between the two ends. CDR3 loop: CASSLRGRNTEAFF. In DNA, the CDR3 is TGTGCCAGCAGTTTAAGGGGTAGGAACACTGAAGCTTTCTTT.

The V call is TRBV30, the J call TRBJ2-7; D is ambiguous. The CDR3 is 11 amino acids. Germline V gene data show CDR1 as GTSNPN and CDR2 as SVGIG (reference sequence). Trimming left V 5 bases short and J 0 bases short, with 5 bases between. This CDR3 reads CAWAHSYEQYF. The CDR3 bases are TGTGCCTGGGCCCACTCCTACGAGCAGTACTTC.

This clonotype showed up just a few times. The chain couples TRBV6-5 to TRBJ1-1; TRBD1 aligns across 8 bases. The V gene's germline CDR1 is MNHEY and CDR2 SVGAGI. V dropped 6 bases and J dropped 5; count of bases not matched to a gene: 5. CDR3 length: 13 amino acids. In DNA form, the CDR3 reads TGTGCCAGCAGCAGGGGGCTAGCGACTGAAGCTTTCTTT. It is translated as CASSRGLATEAFF.

The chain links TRBV7-8 to TRBJ1-5; D might be TRBD1 (6 bases). Germline CDR1 and CDR2: SGHVS and FQNEAQ. The CDR3 runs 16 residues. V lost 5 bases and J lost 2, with 16 bases in between. CDR3 in amino acids: CASSQQGRLGNQPQHF. CDR3 in DNA: TGTGCCAGCAGCCAACAGGGACGACTGGGCAATCAGCCCCAGCATTTT.

This chain uses TRBV28 with TRBJ2-5; 11 positions agree with TRBD2. V gave up 5 bases and J gave up 3 bases; unmatched junction bases: 5. The CDR3 extends over 15 amino acids. Germline lookup yields CDR1 MDHEN and CDR2 SYDVKM. The CDR3 DNA follows: TGTGCCAGCAGTCACTCGGGACTAGCGGAAGAGACCCAGTACTTC. It encodes CASSHSGLAEETQYF.

In nucleotides, the CDR3 is TGTGCCAGTAGTATAACCCTGAAAGCTTTCTTT. Translating gives CASSITLKAFF. This rearrangement joins TRBV19 to TRBJ1-1, with unresolved D. Trimming took off 2 bases at V and 9 bases at J, with 7 bases between the two ends. Germline lookup yields CDR1 LNHDA and CDR2 SQIVND (reference sequence). The CDR3 contains 11 residues.

Only a few counts were recorded for this clonotype. The chain has TRBV2 and TRBJ2-3; TRBD2 agrees at 9 bases. The germline CDR1 and CDR2 sequences are SNHLY and FYNNEI. Germline trimming cut 3 bases from V and 6 bases from J; bases unmatched to any gene: 7. The CDR3 has 15 residues. The CDR3 spells CASSEISGGPDTQYF. CDR3 DNA: TGTGCCAGCAGTGAGATTAGCGGGGGCCCGGATACGCAGTATTTT.

This clonotype has just one count. The chain employs TRBV6-2 or TRBV6-3 and TRBJ2-6; D is undetermined. Germline CDR1 is MNHEY and CDR2 is SVGEGT. The CDR3 runs to 17 residues. V shed 9 bases and J shed 3 bases, with 21 bases lying between them. This CDR3 reads CASSLWEMVDGANVLTF. For the CDR3, the DNA is TGTGCCAGTTCCCTCTGGGAAATGGTCGATGGGGCCAACGTCCTGACTTTC.

In this sample, this clonotype turned up a few times. In DNA form, the CDR3 reads TGTGCCAGCAGCCAAGATCGTGGGGGGGAAGAAAAAACCGGGGAGCTGTTTTTT. The encoded protein is CASSQDRGGEEKTGELFF. This chain links TRBV3-1 with TRBJ2-2; 7 bases agree with TRBD2. V was clipped by 0 bases and J by 5 bases; unmatched bases: 12. CDR1 is LGHDT, CDR2 YNNKEL, per germline (reference sequence). The CDR3 length is 18 residues.

This clonotype came up many times. The chain uses TRBV6-6 and TRBJ2-3; D may be TRBD2 (6 bases). Germline V gene data show CDR1 as MNHNY and CDR2 as SVGAGI (reference sequence). The germline V and J ends were trimmed by 6 bases and 1 base, with 14 bases remaining between them. The CDR3 covers 15 residues. CDR3 amino acids: CASRKGLQGTDTQYF. The CDR3, as DNA: TGTGCCAGCAGGAAAGGACTACAGGGCACAGATACGCAGTATTTT.

Concerning this clonotype: A read error is possible here, since a much larger clone lies one base away. The gene calls are TRBV20-1 and TRBJ2-7; D ambiguous. CDR3 length: 11 amino acids. Germline CDR1 is DFQATT and CDR2 is SNEGSKA (reference sequence). The CDR3 DNA reads as TGCAGATCGACGTGGGGCTACGAGCAGTACTTC. Translation gives CRSTWGYEQYF.

This clonotype has a count of ten or more. The gene calls are TRBV4-2 and TRBJ2-2, with 8 positions matching TRBD2. V lost 0 bases to trimming and J lost 4 bases; unmatched junction nucleotides: 7. The CDR3 covers 17 residues. Per germline, CDR1 LGHNA and CDR2 YNFKEQ. CDR3 DNA: TGTGCCAGCAGCCAAGATCCTTTCCGGGGGGGCACCGGGGAGCTGTTTTTT. Protein: CASSQDPFRGGTGELFF.

There are many counts of this clonotype. The J gene is TRBJ2-7, the V gene TRBV5-1; a possible D gene is TRBD2 (7 bases). V lost 0 bases and J lost 0, with 22 bases in between. The CDR3 loop spans 19 amino acids. CDR1 and CDR2 from the germline V gene are SGHRS and YFSETQ. The CDR3 DNA sequence: TGCGCCAGCAGCTTGGAATATGCTGGCGGGAGCAGGGGCTCCTACGAGCAGTACTTC. Protein product: CASSLEYAGGSRGSYEQYF.

This clonotype occurred many times. The chain combines TRBV20-1 with TRBJ1-1; no clear D gene. Trimming stripped 3 bases from V and 4 bases from J, with 6 bases between. From germline, CDR1 is DFQATT and CDR2 SNEGSKA (reference sequence). The CDR3 loop spans 11 amino acids. CDR3 region: CSASSPTEAFF. The CDR3 region has the DNA TGCAGTGCTAGCTCCCCCACTGAAGCTTTCTTT.

The chain carries TRBV7-2 and TRBJ2-7; 9 bases are shared with TRBD1. The V segment lost 5 bases and the J segment 11 bases; nucleotides outside the gene matches: 10. The CDR3 loop spans 13 amino acids. Looked up from germline, CDR1 is SGHTA and CDR2 is FQGNSA. In nucleotides, the CDR3 is TGTGCCAGCAGCACGGGACAGGGTAATAACAAGTACTTC. Encoded protein: CASSTGQGNNKYF.

The chain links TRBV7-9 to TRBJ2-5, with unresolved D. Deletions cut 2 bases from V and 1 base from J, with 11 bases between. Germline CDR1 reads SEHNR; CDR2 reads FQNEAQ (reference sequence). There are 15 residues in the CDR3. CDR3: CASSLLGQIQETQYF. The DNA for the CDR3 is TGTGCCAGCAGCTTACTCGGTCAAATCCAAGAGACCCAGTACTTC. Using reference TRBV7-9 and TRBJ2-5 for the parts outside the CDR3, the full variable domain is DTGVSQNPRHKITKRGQNVTFRCDPISEHNRLYWYRQTLGQGPEFLTYFQNEAQLEKSRLLSDRFSAERPKGSFSTLEIQRTEQGDSAMYLCASSLLGQIQETQYFGPGTRLLVL.

V is TRBV7-2 and J is TRBJ2-1; TRBD2 matches 10 bases. The V gene's germline CDR1 is SGHTA and CDR2 FQGNSA. J was trimmed by 7 bases and V by 1 base; bases with no gene match: 4. CDR3 length: 15 amino acids. Here the CDR3 reads CASSLELAGRNEQFF. As DNA, the CDR3 is TGTGCCAGCAGCTTAGAACTAGCGGGAAGGAATGAGCAGTTCTTC.